The 24 T cell receptor beta chains below come from one sample, sequenced in a study of blood T cells in healthy people across ages. Sample-barcoded 5' priming and a J-beta primer mix drove a second PCR of roughly 6 to 12 cycles. Each CDR3 protein gets one entry after TCRdb re-called the 5' RACE reads with MiXCR. Altogether roughly 1,300,000 distinct CDR3 sequences are present, 59% being singletons, with the ten largest covering roughly 6.3%. The sequencing input was blood. Receptors originate from a young man in good health.

The V and J genes are TRBV19 and TRBJ2-1; a weak D match, TRBD2 (6 bases). The germline gives CDR1 LNHDA, CDR2 SQIVND (reference sequence). The CDR3 loop spans 12 amino acids. Trimming took 0 bases from V and 15 from J, leaving 12 bases between them. The CDR3 sequence: CASSIDPGRPFF. DNA for the CDR3: TGTGCCAGTAGTATAGATCCAGGGAGGCCGTTCTTC.

This clonotype occurred a few times. This chain uses TRBV4-2 with TRBJ2-3; 12 bases fit TRBD2. V lost 3 bases, J lost 10 bases, and 5 bases stayed unmatched. This CDR3 has 14 residues. CDR1 and CDR2 (germline): LGHNA, YNFKEQ. CDR3 residues: CASSHGLAGWAQYF. CDR3 sequence (DNA): TGTGCCAGCAGCCATGGACTAGCGGGATGGGCGCAGTATTTT.

The chain uses TRBV28 and TRBJ2-4; a weak D match, TRBD2 (6 bases). The J call is uncertain, as TRBJ2-7 better fits the DNA end. The CDR3 runs to 16 residues. Germline V gene sequence: CDR1 MDHEN, CDR2 SYDVKM. The CDR3: CASSGRTTSSPYEQYF. CDR3 DNA sequence: TGTGCCAGCAGTGGAAGGACTACCTCCTCCCCCTACGAGCAGTACTTC.

A word on this clonotype: A much larger clone sits a single nucleotide away, making a read error possible. The gene calls are TRBV12-3 or TRBV12-4 and TRBJ2-4; no reliable D call. V was pared by 3 bases and J by 13 bases, with 16 bases between. The CDR3 totals 13 residues. CDR3 DNA sequence: TGTGCCAGCAGTTTCGCGGCCTCCTACGTGCAGTACTTC. Amino acid sequence: CASSFAASYVQYF.

J is TRBJ2-3 and V is TRBV29-1; no clear D. CDR3 length equals 14 residues. V was clipped by 3 bases and J by 0 bases, with 10 bases between them. Germline assignment: CDR1 SQVTM and CDR2 ANQGSEA. The CDR3 region has the DNA TGCAGCGTTGACGGTGGAGCTAGCACAGATACGCAGTATTTT. Encoded protein: CSVDGGASTDTQYF.

This clonotype has a handful of counts. The genes are TRBV4-1 and TRBJ1-2; no definite D call. V was cut by 0 bases and J by 6 bases, with 17 bases left in between. This CDR3 contains 16 residues. Germline lookup yields CDR1 MGHRA and CDR2 YSYEKL. CDR3 sequence reads: CASSQDPADLNNGYTF. For the CDR3, the DNA is TGCGCCAGCAGCCAAGATCCGGCCGACTTAAACAATGGCTACACCTTC.

A remark on this clonotype: Relative to the germline gene, one junction end is altered; a read error may explain this. The chain couples TRBV7-9 to TRBJ2-5, with 10 bases that match TRBD2. The end of the DNA fits TRBJ2-7 better, so the J call may be wrong. Germline CDR1 and CDR2: SEHNR and FQNEAQ (reference sequence). The CDR3 loop spans 15 amino acids. CDR3 region: CASSLAGEGGYEQYF. The CDR3 DNA reads TGCGCCAGCAGCCTAGCGGGAGAGGGGGGCTACGAGCAGTACTTC.

The chain employs TRBV6-9 and TRBJ1-5; the D is unclear. Germline lookup yields CDR1 MNHGY and CDR2 SVAAGI. V gave up 2 bases and J gave up 0 bases, with 8 bases separating them. The CDR3 runs 15 residues. In DNA, the CDR3 is TGTGCCAGCAGTTATAACGGGTTTAGCAATCAGCCCCAGCATTTT. It codes for CASSYNGFSNQPQHF.

The chain carries TRBV3-1 and TRBJ1-2; D not resolved. The CDR3 contains 17 residues. Per the germline V gene, CDR1 is LGHDT and CDR2 is YNNKEL (reference sequence). V lost 0 bases and J lost 6, with 20 bases in between. For the CDR3, the DNA is TGTGCCAGCAGCCAAGATCGCGGCAGAACACCCGGAAATGGCTACACCTTC. It translates to CASSQDRGRTPGNGYTF.

The rearrangement joins TRBV29-1 to TRBJ1-1; TRBD1 aligns across 12 bases. CDR1 and CDR2 from the germline V gene are SQVTM and ANQGSEA. Unmatched junction bases numbered 10, after V lost 7 bases and J lost 10 bases. The CDR3 is 13 amino acids. The CDR3 coding sequence is TGCAGCGCTAGGGACAGGGGGCTTAGTGGAGCTTTCTTT. Its protein is CSARDRGLSGAFF.

Only one count was recorded for this clonotype. A much bigger clone sits one base away, suggesting this may be a read error. The rearrangement joins TRBV20-1 to TRBJ2-3, with D possibly matching TRBD1 (6 bases). Germline V gives CDR1 DFQATT, CDR2 SNEGSKA (reference sequence). Between the trimmed V and J ends, which lost 4 bases and 1 base, there was a span of 6 bases. CDR3 length equals 12 residues. CDR3 nucleotides: TGCAGTGCTAAGGGGGGCACAGATACGCAGTATTTT. Translating it yields CSAKGGTDTQYF.

CDR3 DNA: TGCAGTGCTAGAGGGTCCAGGGTTGTCAATGAGCAGTTCTTC. It yields the protein CSARGSRVVNEQFF. This chain links TRBV20-1 with TRBJ2-1, with D tentatively TRBD1 (5 bases). Per germline, CDR1 DFQATT and CDR2 SNEGSKA (reference sequence). Deletions cut 1 base from V and 6 bases from J, with 13 bases between. The CDR3 is 14 amino acids.

The CDR3 DNA reads TGCAGCGTTGAAGAAACTAGCGGGGGGGCTTGGAATGAGCAGTACTTC. Amino acids: CSVEETSGGAWNEQYF. The rearrangement links TRBV29-1 to TRBJ2-1; 13 positions match TRBD2. The end of the DNA fits TRBJ2-7 better, so the J call may be wrong. The germline gives CDR1 SQVTM, CDR2 ANQGSEA. The CDR3 totals 16 residues.

This clonotype was seen only a few times. The genes are TRBV4-3 and TRBJ1-6; D not resolved. The CDR3 spans 17 residues. Between the trimmed V and J ends, which lost 0 bases and 6 bases, there was a span of 15 bases. Germline lookup yields CDR1 LGHNA and CDR2 YSLEER. CDR3 in amino acids: CASSQEGRIQSNSPLHF. The CDR3 DNA is TGCGCCAGCAGCCAAGAAGGCCGGATACAGAGTAATTCACCCCTCCACTTT.

The chain carries TRBV5-6 and TRBJ1-1; D is unclear. V dropped 2 bases and J dropped 4 bases, with 12 bases sitting between them. The V gene's germline CDR1 is SGHDT and CDR2 YYEEEE. The CDR3 runs to 14 residues. The CDR3 spells CASSLETDLTEAFF. CDR3 in DNA: TGTGCCAGCAGCTTAGAGACGGACCTCACTGAAGCTTTCTTT.

V and J are TRBV7-9 and TRBJ2-7; no clear D gene. Germline V gene sequence: CDR1 SEHNR, CDR2 FQNEAQ (reference sequence). The CDR3 is 11 amino acids. V lost 7 bases and J 5 bases, leaving 9 bases between the germline ends. CDR3 amino acids: CASNPKDEQYF. The CDR3, as DNA: TGTGCCAGCAACCCCAAGGACGAGCAGTACTTC.

This rearrangement joins TRBV28 to TRBJ2-1; 7 bases are shared with TRBD2. This CDR3 is built from 16 residues. V shed 6 bases, J shed 0 bases, and the junction held 8 bases outside the gene matches. Per germline, CDR1 MDHEN and CDR2 SYDVKM. CDR3 sequence: CASSSRGGISYNEQFF. The CDR3 nucleotides read TGTGCCAGCAGCAGCCGCGGGGGAATCTCCTACAATGAGCAGTTCTTC.

V is TRBV4-3 and J is TRBJ1-4, with a weak D call TRBD1 (5 bases). The CDR3 has 14 residues. Germline V gene sequence: CDR1 LGHNA, CDR2 YSLEER. Trimming removed 7 bases at V and 7 bases at J, with 16 bases between. The DNA for the CDR3 is TGCGCCAGCACTAAGCTCGGGACGGTTGAAAAACTGTTTTTT. Protein product: CASTKLGTVEKLFF.

In its sample, this clonotype was seen once. Germline is not matched at one junction end, which may reflect a read error. This chain links TRBV15 with TRBJ2-1, with D uncertain. The germline V gene has CDR1 LNHNV and CDR2 YYDKDF (reference sequence). The CDR3 consists of 13 residues. DNA of the CDR3: TGTGCCGCCAGCAGCGTCGAACGCGATGAGCAGTTCTTC. Translation gives CAASSVERDEQFF.

This clonotype was counted once. The genes are TRBV5-1 and TRBJ1-1, with D possibly being TRBD1 (6 bases). Germline-derived CDR1 and CDR2 are SGHRS and YFSETQ. With 0 bases removed from V and 0 bases from J, the gap between germline ends came to 15 bases. The CDR3 runs 17 residues. The CDR3 reads CASSLGPLRGMNTEAFF. CDR3 DNA: TGCGCCAGCAGCTTGGGTCCCCTCAGGGGCATGAACACTGAAGCTTTCTTT. The entire variable domain, with the rest obtained from reference TRBV5-1 and TRBJ1-1, is as follows: KAGVTQTPRYLIKTRGQQVTLSCSPISGHRSVSWYQQTPGQGLQFLFEYFSETQRNKGNFPGRFSGRQFSNSRSEMNVSTLELGDSALYLCASSLGPLRGMNTEAFFGQGTRLTVV.

This chain links TRBV29-1 with TRBJ2-1; 7 bases line up with TRBD2. Near its end, the DNA agrees better with TRBJ2-7, so the J call may be wrong. In germline, CDR1 is SQVTM, CDR2 ANQGSEA. This CDR3 is built from 15 residues. In DNA form, the CDR3 reads TGCAGCGTCCAATGGGACTATAGCTCCTACAATGAGCAGTACTTC. It encodes CSVQWDYSSYNEQYF.

J is TRBJ1-5 and V is TRBV18; 10 nucleotides line up with TRBD1. The V and J ends lost 3 bases and 5 bases, in that order; junction bases with no gene match: 4. This CDR3 is built from 15 residues. Germline CDR1 and CDR2: KGHSH and LQKENI. The CDR3 region is CASSPGQGTYQPQHF. The DNA for the CDR3 is TGTGCCAGCTCACCGGGACAGGGGACTTATCAGCCCCAGCATTTT.

This clonotype has more than one count but fewer than ten. The chain is built from TRBV9 and TRBJ1-2; D may be TRBD1 (5 bases). CDR3 size: 15 residues. V was trimmed by 0 bases and J by 0 bases, leaving 9 bases between them. Germline values: CDR1 SGDLS, CDR2 YYNGEE. CDR3 coding DNA: TGTGCCAGCAGCGTAGCCTGGGGGGCTAACTATGGCTACACCTTC. Its translation: CASSVAWGANYGYTF.

In its sample, this clonotype was seen many times. CDR3 region: CASSVQGRGETQYF. As DNA, the CDR3 is TGTGCCAGCAGTGTACAGGGTCGCGGAGAGACCCAGTACTTC. The chain joins TRBV28 to TRBJ2-5; a possible D gene is TRBD1 (6 bases). This CDR3 contains 14 residues. V was clipped by 5 bases and J by 4 bases, with 14 bases between them. The germline V gene encodes CDR1 MDHEN and CDR2 SYDVKM.